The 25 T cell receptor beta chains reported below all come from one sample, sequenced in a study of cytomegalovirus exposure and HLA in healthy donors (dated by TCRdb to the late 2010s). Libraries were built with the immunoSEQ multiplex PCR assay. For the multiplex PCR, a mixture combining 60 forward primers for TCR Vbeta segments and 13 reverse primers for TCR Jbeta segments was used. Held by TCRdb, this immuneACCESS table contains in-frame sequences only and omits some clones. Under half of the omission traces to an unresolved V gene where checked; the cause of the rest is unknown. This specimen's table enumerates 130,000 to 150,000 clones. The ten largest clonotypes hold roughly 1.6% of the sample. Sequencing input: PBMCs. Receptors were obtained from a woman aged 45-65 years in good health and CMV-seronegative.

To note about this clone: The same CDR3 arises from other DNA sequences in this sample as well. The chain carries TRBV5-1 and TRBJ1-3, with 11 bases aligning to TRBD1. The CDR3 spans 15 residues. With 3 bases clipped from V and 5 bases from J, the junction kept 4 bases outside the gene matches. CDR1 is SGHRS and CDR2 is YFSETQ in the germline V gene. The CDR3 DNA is TGCGCCAGCAGCTCGGGGACAGGGGGTAGAAACACCATATATTTT. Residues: CASSSGTGGRNTIYF.

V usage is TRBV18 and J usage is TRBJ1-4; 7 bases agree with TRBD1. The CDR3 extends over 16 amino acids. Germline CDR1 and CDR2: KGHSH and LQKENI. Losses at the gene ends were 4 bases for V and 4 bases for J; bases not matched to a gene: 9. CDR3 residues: CASSRVWDSNNEKLFF. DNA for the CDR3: TGTGCCAGCTCACGGGTGTGGGACAGCAATAATGAAAAACTGTTTTTT.

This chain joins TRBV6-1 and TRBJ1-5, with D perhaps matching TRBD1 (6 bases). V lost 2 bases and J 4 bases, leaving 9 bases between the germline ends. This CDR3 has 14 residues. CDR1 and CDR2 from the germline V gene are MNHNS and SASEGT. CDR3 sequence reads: CASSELQGNQPQHF. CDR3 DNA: TGTGCCAGCAGTGAATTACAGGGAAATCAGCCCCAGCATTTT.

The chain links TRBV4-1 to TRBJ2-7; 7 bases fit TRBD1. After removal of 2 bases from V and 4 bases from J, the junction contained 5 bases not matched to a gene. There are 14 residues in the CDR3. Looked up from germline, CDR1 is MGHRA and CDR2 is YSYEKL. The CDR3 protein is CASSQKTGWYEQYF. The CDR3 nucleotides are TGCGCCAGCAGCCAAAAGACAGGGTGGTACGAGCAGTACTTC.

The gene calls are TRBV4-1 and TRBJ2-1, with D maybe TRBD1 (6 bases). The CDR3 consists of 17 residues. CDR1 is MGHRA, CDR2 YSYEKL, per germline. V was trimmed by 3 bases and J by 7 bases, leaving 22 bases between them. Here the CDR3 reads CASSHPLIQGTVNEQFF. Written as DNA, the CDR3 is TGCGCCAGCAGCCACCCCCTTATACAGGGTACGGTGAATGAGCAGTTCTTC.

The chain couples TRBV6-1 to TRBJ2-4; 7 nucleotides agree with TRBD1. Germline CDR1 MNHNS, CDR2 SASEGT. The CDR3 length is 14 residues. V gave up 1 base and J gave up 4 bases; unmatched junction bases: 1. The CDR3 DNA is TGTGCCAGCAGTGAAGACAGGGGTAAAAACATTCAGTACTTC. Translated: CASSEDRGKNIQYF.

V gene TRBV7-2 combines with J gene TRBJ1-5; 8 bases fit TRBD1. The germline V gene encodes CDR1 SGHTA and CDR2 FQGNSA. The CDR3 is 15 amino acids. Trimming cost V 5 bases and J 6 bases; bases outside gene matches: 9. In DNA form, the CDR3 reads TGTGCCAGCAGCCCCAGGACAGGGCCAGGTCAGCCCCAGCATTTT. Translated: CASSPRTGPGQPQHF.

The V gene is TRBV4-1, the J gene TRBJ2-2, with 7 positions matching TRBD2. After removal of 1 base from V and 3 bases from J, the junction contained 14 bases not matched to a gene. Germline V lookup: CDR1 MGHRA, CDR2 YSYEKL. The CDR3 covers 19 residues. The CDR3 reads CASSQGAPGGRVYTGELFF. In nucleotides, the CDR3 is TGCGCCAGCAGCCAAGGGGCCCCAGGAGGGAGGGTATACACCGGGGAGCTGTTTTTT.

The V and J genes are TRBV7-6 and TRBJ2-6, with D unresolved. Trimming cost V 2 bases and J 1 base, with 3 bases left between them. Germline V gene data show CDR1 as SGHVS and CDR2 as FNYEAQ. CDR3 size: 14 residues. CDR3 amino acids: CASSLQSGANVLTF. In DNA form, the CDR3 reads TGTGCCAGCAGCTTACAGTCTGGGGCCAACGTCCTGACTTTC. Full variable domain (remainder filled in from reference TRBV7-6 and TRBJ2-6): GAGVSQSPRYKVTKRGQDVALRCDPISGHVSLYWYRQALGQGPEFLTYFNYEAQQDKSGLPNDRFSAERPEGSISTLTIQRTEQRDSAMYRCASSLQSGANVLTFGAGSRLTVL.

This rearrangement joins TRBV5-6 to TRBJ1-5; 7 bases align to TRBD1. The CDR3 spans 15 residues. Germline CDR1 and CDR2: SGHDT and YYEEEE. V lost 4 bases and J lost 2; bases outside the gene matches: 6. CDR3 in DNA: TGTGCCAGCAGCCGACAGGGCCTCGGCAATCAGCCCCAGCATTTT. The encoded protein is CASSRQGLGNQPQHF.

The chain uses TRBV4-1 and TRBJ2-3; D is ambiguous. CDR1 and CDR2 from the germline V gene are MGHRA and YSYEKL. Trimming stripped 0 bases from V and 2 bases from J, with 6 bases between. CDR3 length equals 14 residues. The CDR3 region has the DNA TGCGCCAGCAGCCAAGATCCCAACACAGATACGCAGTATTTT. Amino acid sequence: CASSQDPNTDTQYF.

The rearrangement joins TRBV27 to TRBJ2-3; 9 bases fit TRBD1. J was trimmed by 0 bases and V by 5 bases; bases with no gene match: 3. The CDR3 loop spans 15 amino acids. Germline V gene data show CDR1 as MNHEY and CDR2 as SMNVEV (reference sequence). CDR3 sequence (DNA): TGTGCCAGCAGTAAACAGGGGGCAAGCACAGATACGCAGTATTTT. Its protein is CASSKQGASTDTQYF.

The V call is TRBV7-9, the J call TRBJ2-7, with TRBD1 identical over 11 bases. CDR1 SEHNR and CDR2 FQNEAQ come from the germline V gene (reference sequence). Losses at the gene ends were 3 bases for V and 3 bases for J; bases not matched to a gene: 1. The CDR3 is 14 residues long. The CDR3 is CASSFGTGGYEQYF. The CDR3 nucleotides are TGTGCCAGCAGCTTTGGGACAGGGGGCTACGAGCAGTACTTC. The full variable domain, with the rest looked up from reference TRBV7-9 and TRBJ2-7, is DTGVSQNPRHKITKRGQNVTFRCDPISEHNRLYWYRQTLGQGPEFLTYFQNEAQLEKSRLLSDRFSAERPKGSFSTLEIQRTEQGDSAMYLCASSFGTGGYEQYFGPGTRLTVT.

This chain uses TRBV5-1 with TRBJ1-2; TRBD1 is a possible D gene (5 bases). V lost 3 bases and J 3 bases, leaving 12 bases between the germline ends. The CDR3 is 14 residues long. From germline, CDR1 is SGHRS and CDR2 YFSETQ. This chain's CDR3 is CASSSGYRDYGYTF. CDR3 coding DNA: TGCGCCAGCAGCTCAGGGTATAGGGACTATGGCTACACCTTC.

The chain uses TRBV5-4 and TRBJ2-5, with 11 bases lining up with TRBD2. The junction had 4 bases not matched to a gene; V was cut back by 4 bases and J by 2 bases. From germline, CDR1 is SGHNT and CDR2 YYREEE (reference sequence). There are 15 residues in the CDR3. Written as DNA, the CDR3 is TGTGCCAGCAGCCGTAGCGGGAGGGAACAAGAGACCCAGTACTTC. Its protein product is CASSRSGREQETQYF.

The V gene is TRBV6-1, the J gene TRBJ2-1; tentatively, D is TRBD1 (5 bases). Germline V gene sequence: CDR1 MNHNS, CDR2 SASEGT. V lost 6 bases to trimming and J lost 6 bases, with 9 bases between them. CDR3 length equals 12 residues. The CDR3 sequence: CASSQGTNEQFF. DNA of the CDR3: TGTGCCAGCAGCCAGGGAACCAATGAGCAGTTCTTC.

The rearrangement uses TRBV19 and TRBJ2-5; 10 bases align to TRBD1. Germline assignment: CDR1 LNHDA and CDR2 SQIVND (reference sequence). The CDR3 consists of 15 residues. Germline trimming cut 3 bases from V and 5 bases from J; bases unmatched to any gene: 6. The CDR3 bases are TGTGCCAGTAGTATCCCGACAGGGGGCGGGGAGACCCAGTACTTC. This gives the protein CASSIPTGGGETQYF. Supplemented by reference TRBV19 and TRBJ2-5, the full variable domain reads DGGITQSPKYLFRKEGQNVTLSCEQNLNHDAMYWYRQDPGQGLRLIYYSQIVNDFQKGDIAEGYSVSREKKESFPLTVTSAQKNPTAFYLCASSIPTGGGETQYFGPGTRLLVL.

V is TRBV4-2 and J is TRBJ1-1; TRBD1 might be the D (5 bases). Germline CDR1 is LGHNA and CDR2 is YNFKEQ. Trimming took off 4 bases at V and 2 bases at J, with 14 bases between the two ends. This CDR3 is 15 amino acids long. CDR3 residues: CASSRLLGGNTEAFF. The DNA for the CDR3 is TGTGCCAGCAGCCGACTTTTGGGGGGTAACACTGAAGCTTTCTTT.

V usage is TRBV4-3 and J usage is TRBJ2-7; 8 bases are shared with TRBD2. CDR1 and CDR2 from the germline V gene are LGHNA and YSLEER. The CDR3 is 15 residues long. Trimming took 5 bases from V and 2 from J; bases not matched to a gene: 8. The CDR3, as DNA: TGCGCCAGCAGCGGTGGACTAGCACCTCCCTACGAGCAGTACTTC. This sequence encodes CASSGGLAPPYEQYF.

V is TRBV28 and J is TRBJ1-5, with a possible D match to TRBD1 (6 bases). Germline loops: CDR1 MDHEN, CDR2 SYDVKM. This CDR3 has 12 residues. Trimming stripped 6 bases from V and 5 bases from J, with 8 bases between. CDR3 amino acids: CASSQGHQPQHF. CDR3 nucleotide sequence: TGTGCCAGCAGCCAGGGGCATCAGCCCCAGCATTTT.

The CDR3 here is CASSQGRETQYF. CDR3 nucleotides: TGTGCCAGCAGCCAGGGGCGGGAGACCCAGTACTTC. The chain is built from TRBV4-2 and TRBJ2-5; D might be TRBD1 (5 bases). The CDR3 covers 12 residues. The germline V gene has CDR1 LGHNA and CDR2 YNFKEQ. Between the trimmed V and J ends, which lost 3 bases and 5 bases, there was a span of 7 bases.

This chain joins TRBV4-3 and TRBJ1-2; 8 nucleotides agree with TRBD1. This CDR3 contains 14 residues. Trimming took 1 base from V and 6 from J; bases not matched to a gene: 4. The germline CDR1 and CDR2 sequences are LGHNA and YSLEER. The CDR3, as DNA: TGCGCCAGCAGCCAAGGACAGGGGTTCGATGGCTACACCTTC. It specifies CASSQGQGFDGYTF.

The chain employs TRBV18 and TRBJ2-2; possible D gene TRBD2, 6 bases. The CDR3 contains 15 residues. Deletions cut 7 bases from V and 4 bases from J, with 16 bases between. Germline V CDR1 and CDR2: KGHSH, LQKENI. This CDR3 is CASFYSPGVTGELFF. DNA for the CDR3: TGTGCCAGCTTTTACAGCCCGGGGGTCACCGGGGAGCTGTTTTTT.

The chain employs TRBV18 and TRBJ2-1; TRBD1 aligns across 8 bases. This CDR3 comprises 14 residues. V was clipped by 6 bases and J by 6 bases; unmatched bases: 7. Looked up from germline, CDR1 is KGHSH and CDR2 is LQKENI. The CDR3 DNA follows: TGTGCCAGCTCCCCTGGACAGGGTTTCAATGAGCAGTTCTTC. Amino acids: CASSPGQGFNEQFF.

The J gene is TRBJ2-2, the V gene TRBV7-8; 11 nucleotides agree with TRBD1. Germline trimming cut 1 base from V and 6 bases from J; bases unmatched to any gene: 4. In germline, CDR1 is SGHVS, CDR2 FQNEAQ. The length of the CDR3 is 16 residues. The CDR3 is CASSLGVGQGAGELFF. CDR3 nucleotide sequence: TGTGCCAGCAGCTTAGGGGTGGGACAGGGGGCCGGGGAGCTGTTTTTT.